This T cell receptor (beta chain) comes out of a study of patients and donors after allogeneic stem cell transplantation. In its sample, this clonotype is medium-sized (0.01 to 0.1%). Using its own MiXCR run on the RT-PCR reads, TCRdb lists one record per CDR3 protein. Of fewer than 75,000 distinct CDR3 sequences listed, 26% are singletons. This clonotype was obtained from a human donor who was either an allogeneic HSCT recipient or a stem cell or donor lymphocyte infusion donor (not recorded which). It is not recorded whose cells these are; they may come from a transplant donor. The sample taken for sequencing was blood, either unsorted or a sorted T cell fraction (not recorded which).

The CDR3 coding sequence is TGTGCCAGCAGCCACCTAGGAGCTGAGCAGTTCTTC. Its protein is CASSHLGAEQFF. The gene calls are TRBV3-1 and TRBJ2-1; no reliable D call. Deletions cut 3 bases from V and 9 bases from J, with 9 bases between. Germline V gene data show CDR1 as LGHDT and CDR2 as YNNKEL (reference sequence). The CDR3 contains 12 residues.